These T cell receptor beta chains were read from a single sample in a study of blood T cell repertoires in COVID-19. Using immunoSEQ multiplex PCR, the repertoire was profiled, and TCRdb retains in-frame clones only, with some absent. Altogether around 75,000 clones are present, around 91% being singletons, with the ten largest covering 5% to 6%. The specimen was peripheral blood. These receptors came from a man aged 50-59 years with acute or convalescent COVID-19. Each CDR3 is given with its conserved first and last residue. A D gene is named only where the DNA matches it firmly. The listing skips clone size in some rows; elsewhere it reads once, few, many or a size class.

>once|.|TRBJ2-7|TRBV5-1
TGCGCCAGCAGCCCGGGGAGCTCAACCTACGAGCAGTACTTC
CASSPGSSTYEQYF
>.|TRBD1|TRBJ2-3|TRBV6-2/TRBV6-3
TGTGCCAGCAGCTATGAGACAGGGCGAGACACAGATACGCAGTATTTT
CASSYETGRDTDTQYF
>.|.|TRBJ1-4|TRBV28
TGTGCCAGCAGTATCCTCAGGGGTGGAGTTGAAAAACTGTTTTTT
CASSILRGGVEKLFF
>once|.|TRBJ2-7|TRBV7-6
TGTGCCAGCAGCCAGGGGGGGGGACAGGAGATCTCCTACGAGCAGTACTTC
CASSQGGGQEISYEQYF
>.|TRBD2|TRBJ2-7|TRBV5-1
TGCGCCAGCAGCTTGGGCGGCGGGAGGGCAAACGAGCAGTACTTC
CASSLGGGRANEQYF
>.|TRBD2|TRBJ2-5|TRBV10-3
TGTGCCATCAGTGGTAATAGCGGGAGACAAGAGACCCAGTACTTC
CAISGNSGRQETQYF
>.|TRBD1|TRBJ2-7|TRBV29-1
TGCAGCGTGGTAACAGGGGTTATCTACGAGCAGTACTTC
CSVVTGVIYEQYF
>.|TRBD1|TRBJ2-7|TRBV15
TGTGCCACCAGCAGGGGAATCACCGGGACAGGGTACGAGCAGTACTTC
CATSRGITGTGYEQYF
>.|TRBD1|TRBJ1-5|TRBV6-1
TGTGCCAGCAGTGAGACAGGGGTTAATCAGCCCCAGCATTTT
CASSETGVNQPQHF
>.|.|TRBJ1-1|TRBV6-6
TGTGCCAGCAGCCCCTGGACTTTAAACACTGAAGCTTTCTTT
CASSPWTLNTEAFF
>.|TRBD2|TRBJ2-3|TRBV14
TGTGCCAGCAGCCGGATAGCGGGAGGCGGTACAGATACGCAGTATTTT
CASSRIAGGGTDTQYF
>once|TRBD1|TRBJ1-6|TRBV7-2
TGTGCCAGCAGCCCCTTTCAATCCGGGACAGGGGCCTATAATTCACCCCTCCACTTT
CASSPFQSGTGAYNSPLHF
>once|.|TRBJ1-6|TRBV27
TGTGCCAGCAGACCCGCTACAGGGACGGGTGTGTGGAGTAATTCACCCCTCCACTTT
CASRPATGTGVWSNSPLHF
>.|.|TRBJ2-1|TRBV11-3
TGTGCCAGCAGCCCAGCGAGCCTCTCCTACAATGAGCAGTTCTTC
CASSPASLSYNEQFF
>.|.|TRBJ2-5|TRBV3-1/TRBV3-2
TGTGCCAGCAGCCAAGATAACGGGGAGACCCAGTACTTC
CASSQDNGETQYF
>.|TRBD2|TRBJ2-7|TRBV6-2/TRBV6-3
TGTGCCAGCAGCCGCGTGACTAGCTCCCACTACGAGCAGTACTTC
CASSRVTSSHYEQYF
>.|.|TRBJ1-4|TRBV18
TGTGCCAGCTCACCACTTGGGGGAGGAACTAATGAAAAACTGTTTTTT
CASSPLGGGTNEKLFF
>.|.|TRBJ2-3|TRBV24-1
TGTGCCACCCAAGGGGCAAAGAGCACAGATACGCAGTATTTT
CATQGAKSTDTQYF
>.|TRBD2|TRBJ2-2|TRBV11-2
TGTGCCAGCAGCGTAAAGGCGGGGGTAGGCACCGGGGAGCTGTTTTTT
CASSVKAGVGTGELFF
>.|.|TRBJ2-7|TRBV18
TGTGCCAGCTCACCAGGGCAGACCTACGAGCAGTACTTC
CASSPGQTYEQYF
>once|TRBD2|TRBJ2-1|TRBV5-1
TGCGCCAGCAGCTTGATCCAGGGATCAGGGCTAGCGGGAGTATATGAGCAGTTCTTC
CASSLIQGSGLAGVYEQFF
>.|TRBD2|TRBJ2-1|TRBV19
TGTGCCAGTGACCGGGAGGGGTCCTACAATGAGCAGTTCTTC
CASDREGSYNEQFF
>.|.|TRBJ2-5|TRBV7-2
TGTGCCAGCAGCAGGGGACAAGGGAAGGAGACCCAGTACTTC
CASSRGQGKETQYF
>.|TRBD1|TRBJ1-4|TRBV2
TGTGCCAGCAGTCGGGACAGGGGTGAAAAACTGTTTTTT
CASSRDRGEKLFF
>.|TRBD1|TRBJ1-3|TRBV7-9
TGTGCCAGCAGCTTCTGGACAGGGGTTGGCGCTGGAAACACCATATATTTT
CASSFWTGVGAGNTIYF
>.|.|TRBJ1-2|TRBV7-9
TGTGCCAGCAGCTTCAGGGATGGGACTATAGATGGCTACACCTTC
CASSFRDGTIDGYTF
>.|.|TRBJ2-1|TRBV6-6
TGTGCCAGCAGTTACGAGGACTTCAATGAGCAGTTCTTC
CASSYEDFNEQFF
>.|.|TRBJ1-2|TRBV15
TGTGCCACCAGCAGAGATCCCCTCTGGGCAGAAGCTAACTATGGCTACACCTTC
CATSRDPLWAEANYGYTF
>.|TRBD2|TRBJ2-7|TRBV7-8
TGTGCCAGCAGCCGGGGGGGAAACTGGGGCGAGCAGTACTTC
CASSRGGNWGEQYF
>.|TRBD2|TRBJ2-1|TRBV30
TGTGCCTGGACAATGGGACTAGCGGGGAACTACAATGAGCAGTTCTTC
CAWTMGLAGNYNEQFF
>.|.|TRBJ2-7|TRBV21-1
TGTGCCAGCAGGGTGGGGAGGATAGAATCCTACGAGCAGTACTTC
CASRVGRIESYEQYF
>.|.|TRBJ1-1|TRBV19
TGTGCCAGTAAATTTGCGGCGGGGACGGTTGAAGCTTTCTTT
CASKFAAGTVEAFF
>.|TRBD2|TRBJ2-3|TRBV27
TGTGCCAGCAGTAAGACTAGCGGGAGAACAGATACGCAGTATTTT
CASSKTSGRTDTQYF
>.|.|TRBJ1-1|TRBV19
TGTGCCAGTACCCTAAAAGGTGGACAAACTCACACTGAAGCTTTCTTT
CASTLKGGQTHTEAFF
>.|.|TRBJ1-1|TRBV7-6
TGTGCCAGCAGCTTAGATCAGGGAGGCACTGAAGCTTTCTTT
CASSLDQGGTEAFF
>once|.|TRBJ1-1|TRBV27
TGTGCCAGCGTAGACACATTGAACACTGAAGCTTTCTTT
CASVDTLNTEAFF
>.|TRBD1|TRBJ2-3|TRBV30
TGTGCCTGGAGTGTACGACAGGGCCTCACAGATACGCAGTATTTT
CAWSVRQGLTDTQYF
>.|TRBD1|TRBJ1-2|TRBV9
TGTGCCAGCAGCGCCATGCAGGGGGCTCACTATGGCTACACCTTC
CASSAMQGAHYGYTF
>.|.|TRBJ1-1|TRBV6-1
TGTGCCAGCAGTGAAACAATTAACACTGAAGCTTTCTTT
CASSETINTEAFF
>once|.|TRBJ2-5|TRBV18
TGTGCCAGCTCACCGAAAGGAAAACGACAGGGACTTGGAGGAGAGACCCAGTACTTC
CASSPKGKRQGLGGETQYF
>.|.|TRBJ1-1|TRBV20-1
TGCAGTGCTAGGGGAGGCACTGAAGCTTTCTTT
CSARGGTEAFF
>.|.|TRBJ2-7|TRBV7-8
TGTGCCAGCACCGCAGGCGAAGCGGTAACCTACGAGCAGTACTTC
CASTAGEAVTYEQYF
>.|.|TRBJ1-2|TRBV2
TGTGCCAGCAGTGAGGGGAGCTATTATGGCTACACCTTC
CASSEGSYYGYTF
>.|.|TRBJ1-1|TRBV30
TGTGCCTGGACCCGTAGCGGGGGAACTGAAGCTTTCTTT
CAWTRSGGTEAFF
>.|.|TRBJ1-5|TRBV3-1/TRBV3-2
TGTGCCAGCGGCCTTCGGGGGGGGGAGGATAGCAATCAGCCCCAGCATTTT
CASGLRGGEDSNQPQHF
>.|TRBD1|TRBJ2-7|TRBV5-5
TGTGCCAGCAGCACCGGACAGGGTCTCAAACCCTTCTACGAGCAGTACTTC
CASSTGQGLKPFYEQYF
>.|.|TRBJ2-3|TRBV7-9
TGTGCCAGCAGCGTAGGAGTCACAGATACGCAGTATTTT
CASSVGVTDTQYF